These T cell receptor beta chains were read from a single sample in a study of T cell responses to AZD1222 COVID-19 vaccine. The method was immunoSEQ multiplex PCR; TCRdb's version includes in-frame clones alone and lacks a portion of them. The table lists around 170,000 clones, 88% of them singletons. The source was peripheral blood, collected 28 days after the second AZD1222 dose. Receptor source: an adult who received the AZD1222 COVID-19 vaccine. Each CDR3 is given with its conserved first and last residue. Fields, in order: D gene, V gene, clone size, J gene, CDR3 protein, CDR3 DNA. D genes are given only for firm matches. Size is omitted from some rows. Given values are once, few, many or a class for expanded clones.

d_call: NA
v_call: TRBV25-1
clone_size: NA
j_call: TRBJ1-6
cdr3_aa: CASSDRAGSIGAPLHF
cdr3_nt: TGTGCCAGCAGTGATCGCGCCGGGTCCATAGGGGCACCCCTCCACTTT

d_call: NA
v_call: TRBV5-1
clone_size: NA
j_call: TRBJ1-5
cdr3_aa: CASSFSVDQPQHF
cdr3_nt: TGCGCCAGCAGCTTTTCCGTGGATCAGCCCCAGCATTTT

d_call: TRBD1
v_call: TRBV10-1
clone_size: NA
j_call: TRBJ1-1
cdr3_aa: CASSPTQGPNTEAFF
cdr3_nt: TGCGCCAGCAGTCCAACACAGGGGCCGAACACTGAAGCTTTCTTT

d_call: NA
v_call: TRBV5-8
clone_size: NA
j_call: TRBJ1-1
cdr3_aa: CASSLVRHTAEAFF
cdr3_nt: TGTGCCAGCAGCTTGGTTCGGCACACGGCTGAAGCTTTCTTT

d_call: TRBD1
v_call: TRBV6-6
clone_size: NA
j_call: TRBJ1-1
cdr3_aa: CASSRQGVNTEAFF
cdr3_nt: TGTGCCAGCAGTAGACAGGGGGTGAACACTGAAGCTTTCTTT

d_call: NA
v_call: TRBV3-1/TRBV3-2
clone_size: NA
j_call: TRBJ2-2
cdr3_aa: CASSPLRAGELFF
cdr3_nt: TGTGCCAGCAGCCCCCTCAGGGCCGGGGAGCTGTTTTTT

d_call: NA
v_call: TRBV24-1
clone_size: NA
j_call: TRBJ1-2
cdr3_aa: CATSDLYGYTF
cdr3_nt: TGTGCCACCAGTGATCTGTATGGCTACACCTTC

d_call: NA
v_call: TRBV20-1
clone_size: NA
j_call: TRBJ2-5
cdr3_aa: CSAMTQETQYF
cdr3_nt: TGCAGTGCTATGACCCAAGAGACCCAGTACTTC

d_call: NA
v_call: TRBV3-1/TRBV3-2
clone_size: NA
j_call: TRBJ2-3
cdr3_aa: CASSHISQGKDTQYF
cdr3_nt: TGTGCCAGCAGCCATATATCACAGGGAAAAGATACGCAGTATTTT

d_call: TRBD1
v_call: TRBV6-1
clone_size: NA
j_call: TRBJ1-5
cdr3_aa: CASSEGTGGWQPQHF
cdr3_nt: TGTGCCAGCAGTGAAGGTACAGGGGGCTGGCAGCCCCAGCATTTT

d_call: TRBD1
v_call: TRBV4-2
clone_size: NA
j_call: TRBJ2-7
cdr3_aa: CASSQGTGTGKSEQYF
cdr3_nt: TGTGCCAGCAGCCAGGGAACCGGGACAGGGAAGTCCGAGCAGTACTTC

d_call: TRBD1
v_call: TRBV6-5
clone_size: NA
j_call: TRBJ2-7
cdr3_aa: CASSFDRGSTYEQYF
cdr3_nt: TGTGCCAGCAGCTTCGACAGGGGGTCTACCTACGAGCAGTACTTC

d_call: NA
v_call: TRBV30
clone_size: NA
j_call: TRBJ2-5
cdr3_aa: CAWSPGQQETQYF
cdr3_nt: TGTGCCTGGAGCCCAGGACAGCAAGAGACCCAGTACTTC

d_call: TRBD1
v_call: TRBV9
clone_size: few
j_call: TRBJ2-5
cdr3_aa: CASSRQGLQETQYF
cdr3_nt: TGTGCCAGCAGCCGACAGGGATTACAAGAGACCCAGTACTTC

d_call: NA
v_call: TRBV5-4
clone_size: NA
j_call: TRBJ2-5
cdr3_aa: CASSAGFQETQYF
cdr3_nt: TGTGCCAGCAGCGCAGGGTTCCAAGAGACCCAGTACTTC

d_call: TRBD2
v_call: TRBV7-8
clone_size: NA
j_call: TRBJ2-1
cdr3_aa: CASSLRVWASGPREQFF
cdr3_nt: TGTGCCAGCAGCTTACGGGTCTGGGCTAGCGGACCGCGGGAGCAGTTCTTC

d_call: NA
v_call: TRBV25-1
clone_size: NA
j_call: TRBJ1-1
cdr3_aa: CASSEAGNPEAFF
cdr3_nt: TGTGCCAGCAGTGAAGCAGGGAACCCTGAAGCTTTCTTT

d_call: TRBD1
v_call: TRBV13
clone_size: once
j_call: TRBJ1-2
cdr3_aa: CASSARQGRQGYTF
cdr3_nt: TGTGCCAGCAGCGCACGACAGGGTCGACAGGGCTACACCTTC

d_call: NA
v_call: TRBV4-3
clone_size: NA
j_call: TRBJ2-3
cdr3_aa: CASSQGGDADTQYF
cdr3_nt: TGCGCCAGCAGCCAAGGCGGGGACGCAGATACGCAGTATTTT

d_call: TRBD1
v_call: TRBV5-4
clone_size: NA
j_call: TRBJ2-1
cdr3_aa: CASSVPGGSYNEQFF
cdr3_nt: TGTGCCAGCAGCGTACCAGGGGGCTCCTACAATGAGCAGTTCTTC

d_call: NA
v_call: TRBV19
clone_size: NA
j_call: TRBJ1-1
cdr3_aa: CASSAARAWNTEAFF
cdr3_nt: TGTGCCAGTAGTGCCGCACGCGCGTGGAACACTGAAGCTTTCTTT

d_call: NA
v_call: TRBV10-1
clone_size: NA
j_call: TRBJ2-1
cdr3_aa: CAREKTYNEQFF
cdr3_nt: TGCGCCAGGGAAAAGACTTACAATGAGCAGTTCTTC

d_call: NA
v_call: TRBV7-9
clone_size: NA
j_call: TRBJ2-7
cdr3_aa: CASSIPGGGFRSYEQYF
cdr3_nt: TGTGCCAGCAGCATCCCCGGAGGGGGGTTTCGATCCTACGAGCAGTACTTC

d_call: TRBD1
v_call: TRBV5-1
clone_size: NA
j_call: TRBJ2-3
cdr3_aa: CASSLDRGEGDTQYF
cdr3_nt: TGCGCCAGCAGTTTGGACAGGGGAGAGGGGGATACGCAGTATTTT

d_call: NA
v_call: TRBV5-8
clone_size: NA
j_call: TRBJ2-5
cdr3_aa: CASSLGGGTGTQETQYF
cdr3_nt: TGTGCCAGCAGCTTGGGGGGGGGCACCGGGACCCAAGAGACCCAGTACTTC

d_call: NA
v_call: TRBV20-1
clone_size: NA
j_call: TRBJ1-2
cdr3_aa: CSAREDGSRTF
cdr3_nt: TGCAGTGCTAGAGAGGACGGCAGTAGGACCTTC

d_call: TRBD2
v_call: TRBV7-2
clone_size: NA
j_call: TRBJ2-7
cdr3_aa: CASSPGLAGGGPGSYEQYF
cdr3_nt: TGTGCCAGCAGCCCGGGACTAGCGGGGGGCGGTCCCGGCTCCTACGAGCAGTACTTC

d_call: NA
v_call: TRBV5-1
clone_size: NA
j_call: TRBJ1-1
cdr3_aa: CASSPPTDTYNTEAFF
cdr3_nt: TGCGCCAGCAGCCCGCCTACGGACACCTACAACACTGAAGCTTTCTTT

d_call: NA
v_call: TRBV12-3/TRBV12-4
clone_size: NA
j_call: TRBJ1-1
cdr3_aa: CASSLQKDTEAFF
cdr3_nt: TGTGCCAGCAGTTTACAAAAGGACACTGAAGCTTTCTTT

d_call: NA
v_call: TRBV6-5
clone_size: NA
j_call: TRBJ2-5
cdr3_aa: CASETTARETQYF
cdr3_nt: TGTGCCAGCGAGACCACGGCGCGGGAGACCCAGTACTTC

d_call: TRBD1
v_call: TRBV7-8
clone_size: NA
j_call: TRBJ1-2
cdr3_aa: CASSPVQGAPITF
cdr3_nt: TGTGCCAGCAGCCCCGTCCAGGGGGCGCCCATCACCTTC

d_call: NA
v_call: TRBV15
clone_size: few
j_call: TRBJ1-2
cdr3_aa: CATSASGAYGYTF
cdr3_nt: TGTGCCACCAGCGCGTCAGGGGCCTATGGCTACACCTTC

d_call: NA
v_call: TRBV5-1
clone_size: NA
j_call: TRBJ1-3
cdr3_aa: CASSPDTRSGNTIYF
cdr3_nt: TGCGCCAGCAGCCCGGACACACGCTCTGGAAACACCATATATTTT

d_call: NA
v_call: TRBV5-5
clone_size: NA
j_call: TRBJ1-1
cdr3_aa: CASTGPMVPTEAFF
cdr3_nt: TGTGCCAGCACCGGGCCGATGGTTCCCACTGAAGCTTTCTTT

d_call: NA
v_call: TRBV7-2
clone_size: NA
j_call: TRBJ1-5
cdr3_aa: CASSSASTVNNQPQHF
cdr3_nt: TGTGCCAGCAGCTCAGCCTCGACAGTAAACAATCAGCCCCAGCATTTT

d_call: NA
v_call: TRBV5-1
clone_size: NA
j_call: TRBJ1-6
cdr3_aa: CASSLVPGENSPLHF
cdr3_nt: TGCGCCAGCAGCTTGGTTCCAGGGGAAAATTCACCCCTCCACTTT

d_call: NA
v_call: TRBV5-4
clone_size: NA
j_call: TRBJ2-5
cdr3_aa: CASGEALQGETQYF
cdr3_nt: TGTGCCAGCGGGGAGGCACTCCAGGGGGAGACCCAGTACTTC

d_call: NA
v_call: TRBV10-3
clone_size: NA
j_call: TRBJ2-2
cdr3_aa: CAISSGTANTGELFF
cdr3_nt: TGTGCCATCAGTTCCGGGACGGCGAACACCGGGGAGCTGTTTTTT

d_call: NA
v_call: TRBV5-1
clone_size: NA
j_call: TRBJ2-5
cdr3_aa: CASEGLNEETQYF
cdr3_nt: TGCGCCAGCGAGGGACTTAATGAAGAGACCCAGTACTTC

d_call: TRBD1
v_call: TRBV6-1
clone_size: few
j_call: TRBJ1-4
cdr3_aa: CASSDDRDEKLFF
cdr3_nt: TGTGCCAGCAGTGATGACAGGGATGAAAAACTGTTTTTT

d_call: TRBD2
v_call: TRBV24-1
clone_size: few
j_call: TRBJ2-7
cdr3_aa: CATSDSGLAGGTYEQYF
cdr3_nt: TGTGCCACCAGTGACTCTGGACTAGCGGGGGGGACCTACGAGCAGTACTTC

d_call: NA
v_call: TRBV18
clone_size: NA
j_call: TRBJ1-4
cdr3_aa: CASSPTAGDREKLFF
cdr3_nt: TGTGCCAGCTCACCCACTGCAGGGGATCGAGAAAAACTGTTTTTT

d_call: TRBD1
v_call: TRBV5-1
clone_size: NA
j_call: TRBJ1-1
cdr3_aa: CASSLVQDRHEAFF
cdr3_nt: TGCGCCAGCAGCTTGGTACAGGACAGGCACGAAGCTTTCTTT

d_call: NA
v_call: TRBV29-1
clone_size: NA
j_call: TRBJ1-4
cdr3_aa: CSVETGKNEKLFF
cdr3_nt: TGCAGCGTTGAGACCGGGAAGAATGAAAAACTGTTTTTT

d_call: NA
v_call: TRBV10-1
clone_size: few
j_call: TRBJ1-1
cdr3_aa: CASRWVDNTEAFF
cdr3_nt: TGCGCCAGCAGATGGGTAGATAACACTGAAGCTTTCTTT

d_call: NA
v_call: TRBV19
clone_size: few
j_call: TRBJ1-2
cdr3_aa: CASSTDLGGYGYTF
cdr3_nt: TGTGCCAGTAGTACCGACCTAGGTGGCTATGGCTACACCTTC

d_call: NA
v_call: TRBV7-9
clone_size: NA
j_call: TRBJ2-4
cdr3_aa: CASSPPIGGAKNIQYF
cdr3_nt: TGTGCCAGCAGCCCCCCGATCGGGGGAGCCAAAAACATTCAGTACTTC

d_call: NA
v_call: TRBV20-1
clone_size: NA
j_call: TRBJ2-5
cdr3_aa: CSVNWEETQYF
cdr3_nt: TGCAGTGTAAATTGGGAAGAGACCCAGTACTTC

d_call: TRBD1
v_call: TRBV27
clone_size: NA
j_call: TRBJ2-7
cdr3_aa: CASSRKTGPTYEQYF
cdr3_nt: TGTGCCAGCAGTCGAAAGACAGGGCCTACCTACGAGCAGTACTTC

d_call: NA
v_call: TRBV25-1
clone_size: NA
j_call: TRBJ1-6
cdr3_aa: CASNVGNSPLHF
cdr3_nt: TGTGCCAGCAACGTCGGAAATTCACCCCTCCACTTT

d_call: TRBD2
v_call: TRBV3-1/TRBV3-2
clone_size: NA
j_call: TRBJ2-2
cdr3_aa: CASSSGRGGTGELFF
cdr3_nt: TGTGCCAGCAGCTCCGGGCGGGGGGGAACCGGGGAGCTGTTTTTT

d_call: TRBD1
v_call: TRBV7-9
clone_size: NA
j_call: TRBJ1-2
cdr3_aa: CASSLPPGQELYGYTF
cdr3_nt: TGTGCCAGCAGCCTGCCCCCGGGACAGGAGCTATATGGCTACACCTTC

d_call: NA
v_call: TRBV12-3/TRBV12-4
clone_size: NA
j_call: TRBJ2-5
cdr3_aa: CASLDQETQYF
cdr3_nt: TGTGCCTCTTTGGACCAAGAGACCCAGTACTTC

d_call: TRBD1
v_call: TRBV4-2
clone_size: NA
j_call: TRBJ2-3
cdr3_aa: CASSQPGQGYDTQYF
cdr3_nt: TGTGCCAGCAGCCAGCCGGGACAGGGCTACGATACGCAGTATTTT

d_call: TRBD2
v_call: TRBV13
clone_size: NA
j_call: TRBJ2-2
cdr3_aa: CASRWLAGANTGELFF
cdr3_nt: TGTGCCAGCAGGTGGCTAGCGGGGGCTAACACCGGGGAGCTGTTTTTT

d_call: TRBD1
v_call: TRBV5-6
clone_size: NA
j_call: TRBJ2-7
cdr3_aa: CASSLDPRGHFYEQYF
cdr3_nt: TGTGCCAGCAGCTTGGACCCCAGGGGGCATTTCTACGAGCAGTACTTC

d_call: NA
v_call: TRBV5-4
clone_size: NA
j_call: TRBJ2-3
cdr3_aa: CASSLRRGRSTDTQYF
cdr3_nt: TGTGCCAGCAGCTTGAGGAGGGGGCGAAGCACAGATACGCAGTATTTT

d_call: NA
v_call: TRBV19
clone_size: NA
j_call: TRBJ2-7
cdr3_aa: CASSTGVNEQYF
cdr3_nt: TGTGCCAGTAGTACAGGGGTGAACGAGCAGTACTTC